The source of this T cell receptor (beta chain) is a study of cytomegalovirus exposure and HLA in healthy donors. J was trimmed by 11 bases and V by 2 bases; bases with no gene match: 2. Per the germline V gene, CDR1 is KGHSH and CDR2 is LQKENI. CDR3 length: 12 residues. Use of 60 Vbeta and 13 Jbeta primers characterized the PCR. The data were produced by immunoSEQ multiplex PCR, yet TCRdb's version contains in-frame clones alone and is incomplete. This sample's table reports 200,000 to 250,000 clones. The sample consisted of PBMCs. The source of this sequence is a woman aged 25 to 45 in good health and CMV-seropositive. This chain uses TRBV18 with TRBJ2-1, with 8 nucleotides matching TRBD1. CDR3 nucleotide sequence: TGTGCCAGCTCACCATGGGACAGGCAGCAGTTCTTC. Residues: CASSPWDRQQFF. Together with reference TRBV18 and TRBJ2-1, the CDR3 gives the full variable domain: NAGVMQNPRHLVRRRGQEARLRCSPMKGHSHVYWYRQLPEEGLKFMVYLQKENIIDESGMPKERFSAEFPKEGPSILRIQQVVRGDSAAYFCASSPWDRQQFFGPGTRLTVL.